What follows describes a single T cell receptor beta chain. The antigen is not known. A junction boundary mismatches the germline segment, possibly from a read error. This entry comes from a study of tumor-infiltrating lymphocytes in primary liver carcinoma. Points from the study as a whole: Merely some 7.5-25% of top clones spanned all five tumor regions. Top-250-clone fractions were significantly higher in tumors than in blood (p = 0.039).

It was from roughly 20-30 mg of unsorted bulk tissue that RNA and DNA were co-extracted. Whichever tumor sample was examined, it had over 80% viable tumor cells. Making TCR beta cDNA involved 400 to 600 ng total RNA and a constant-region primer. Investigators got TCR beta libraries out of three nested multiplex PCR rounds, done with slightly modified ARM-PCR. In the first two PCR rounds, TRBV1-TRBV30 forward primers were paired with a C-beta reverse primer, and each round lasted roughly 10 cycles. TCRdb reanalysed the multiplex PCR reads using MiXCR and keeps one entry per CDR3 protein. Found here are 150,000 to 200,000 distinct CDR3 sequences, just under 85% of them singletons; the top ten hold roughly 20%. The V gene's germline CDR1 is SQVTM and CDR2 ANQGSEA. The CDR3 has 14 residues.

Sequencing was carried out using tumor tissue from primary liver carcinoma. The rearrangement uses TRBV29-1 and TRBJ2-3; 8 bases are shared with TRBD2. The clonotype comes from a man aged 35 to 55 with primary liver carcinoma and hepatitis B virus infection. CDR3 DNA sequence: TGCTGCGTGGGGGCCAGCGGGAGTCCAGATATGCAGTATTTT. Residues: CCVGASGSPDMQYF.